The T cell receptor beta chain described here comes from a study of blood T cells in healthy people across ages. The study, taken as a whole, reports: Per million T cells, TCR beta diversity dropped about linearly as age rose. Relative to aged donors, long-lived donors carried more naive CD4+ cells and displayed higher diversity. In the absence of known donor CMV status, changes in expanded clonotypes were possibly confounded.

As to this clonotype: Its antigen is unknown.

Per-sample PBMC isolation yielded at least 6.5 million cells. The V gene end was trimmed by 5 bases and the J gene end by 0 bases; junction bases not matched to a gene: 5. The CDR3 covers 16 residues. For the second PCR, which ran for about 7 to 11 cycles, a sample-barcoded 5' primer and a J-beta primer mix were used. One entry per CDR3 protein, called by TCRdb with MiXCR from the 5' RACE reads. The sample includes about 1,400,000 distinct CDR3 sequences, 45% to 70% seen only once; the top ten take 6.7%. The chain recombines TRBV12-3 or TRBV12-4 with TRBJ2-1; TRBD1 aligns across 9 bases. This receptor was taken from a man aged 18 to 29 in good health. Input material: blood. The CDR3 DNA sequence: TGTGCCAGCAGTCCCGAGGACAGGGGCTCCTACAATGAGCAGTTCTTC. This translates into CASSPEDRGSYNEQFF.